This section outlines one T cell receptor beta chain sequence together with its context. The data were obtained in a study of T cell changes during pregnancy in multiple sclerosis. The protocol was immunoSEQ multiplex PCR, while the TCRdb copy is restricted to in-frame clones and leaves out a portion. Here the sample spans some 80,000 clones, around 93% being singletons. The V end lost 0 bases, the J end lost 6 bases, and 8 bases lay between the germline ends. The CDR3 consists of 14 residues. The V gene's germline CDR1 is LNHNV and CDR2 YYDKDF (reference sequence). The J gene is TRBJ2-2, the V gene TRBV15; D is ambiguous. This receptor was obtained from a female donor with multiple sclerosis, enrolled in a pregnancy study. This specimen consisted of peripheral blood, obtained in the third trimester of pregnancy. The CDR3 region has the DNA TGTGCCACCAGCAGAGATAAGAGTTCCGGGGAGCTGTTTTTT. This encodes CATSRDKSSGELFF. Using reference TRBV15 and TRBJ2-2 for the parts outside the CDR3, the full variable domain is DAMVIQNPRYQVTQFGKPVTLSCSQTLNHNVMYWYQQKSSQAPKLLFHYYDKDFNNEADTPDNFQSRRPNTSFCFLDIRSPGLGDTAMYLCATSRDKSSGELFFGEGSRLTVL.